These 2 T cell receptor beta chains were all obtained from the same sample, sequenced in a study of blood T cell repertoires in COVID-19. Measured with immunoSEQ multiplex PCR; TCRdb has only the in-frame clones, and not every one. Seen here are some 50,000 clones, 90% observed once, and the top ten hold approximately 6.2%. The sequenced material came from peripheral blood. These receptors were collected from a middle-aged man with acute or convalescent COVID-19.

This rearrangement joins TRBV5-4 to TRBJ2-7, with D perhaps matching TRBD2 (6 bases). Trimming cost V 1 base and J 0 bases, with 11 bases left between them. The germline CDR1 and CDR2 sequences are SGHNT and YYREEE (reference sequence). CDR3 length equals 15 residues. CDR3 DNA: TGTGCCAGCAGCTTGCGTCTAGCGTCCTCCTACGAGCAGTACTTC. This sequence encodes CASSLRLASSYEQYF.

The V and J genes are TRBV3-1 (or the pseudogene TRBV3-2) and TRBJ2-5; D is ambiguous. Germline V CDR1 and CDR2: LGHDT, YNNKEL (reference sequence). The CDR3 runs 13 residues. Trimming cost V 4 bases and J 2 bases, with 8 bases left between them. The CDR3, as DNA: TGTGCCAGCAGCCTCAGATTACAAGAGACCCAGTACTTC. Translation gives CASSLRLQETQYF.